Listed below are T cell receptor beta chains from one sample, sequenced in a study of lymphopenia after photon versus proton radiotherapy. Data came from immunoSEQ multiplex PCR; TCRdb stores just in-frame clones and leaves some out. Among about 17,000 clones listed, under 95% were seen once. This sample comprised peripheral blood, obtained from a patient treated with photon-based radiotherapy. These receptor sequences come from a man aged 60 to 69 with pancreatic cancer. Both conserved end residues are part of each CDR3. Some rows have no size entry. The others give once, few or many, or a class for an expanded clone.

j_call: TRBJ1-1; v_call: TRBV7-9; clone_size: -; cdr3_aa: CASSPDTPGNTEAFF
j_call: TRBJ2-1; v_call: TRBV11-3; clone_size: -; cdr3_aa: CASSRGLAGGGEQFF
j_call: TRBJ2-6; v_call: TRBV7-2; clone_size: once; cdr3_aa: CASSSQAGIAGANVLTF
j_call: TRBJ2-5; v_call: TRBV6-5; clone_size: -; cdr3_aa: CASGQGRETQYF
j_call: TRBJ1-6; v_call: TRBV30; clone_size: -; cdr3_aa: CAWSEKRYNSPLHF
j_call: TRBJ1-6; v_call: TRBV19; clone_size: -; cdr3_aa: CASSSPTGINSPLHF
j_call: TRBJ1-2; v_call: TRBV4-1; clone_size: -; cdr3_aa: CASSQAPDRGLFGYTF
j_call: TRBJ1-4; v_call: TRBV7-9; clone_size: -; cdr3_aa: CASSLSTEKLFF
j_call: TRBJ2-7; v_call: TRBV5-1; clone_size: -; cdr3_aa: CASSHQGPSSYEQYF
j_call: TRBJ2-2; v_call: TRBV19; clone_size: -; cdr3_aa: CASSILTSGDRTGELFF
j_call: TRBJ1-3; v_call: TRBV4-3; clone_size: -; cdr3_aa: CASSQDPSFSGNTIYF
j_call: TRBJ2-7; v_call: TRBV5-1; clone_size: -; cdr3_aa: CASSDPRLRNEQYF
j_call: TRBJ2-1; v_call: TRBV4-2; clone_size: -; cdr3_aa: CASSQQRLAGINEQFF
j_call: TRBJ1-5; v_call: TRBV1; clone_size: -; cdr3_aa: CTSSQEQGSRNQPQHF
j_call: TRBJ2-1; v_call: TRBV5-1; clone_size: -; cdr3_aa: CASSLGPIYNEQFF
j_call: TRBJ2-7; v_call: TRBV30; clone_size: -; cdr3_aa: CAWNSGAGFVGSYEQYF
j_call: TRBJ1-2; v_call: TRBV30; clone_size: -; cdr3_aa: CAFQRGGAYYTF
j_call: TRBJ2-4; v_call: TRBV19; clone_size: -; cdr3_aa: CASSTPSSGGYRGNIQYF
j_call: TRBJ1-1; v_call: TRBV5-5; clone_size: -; cdr3_aa: CASSVSLVSNTEAFF
j_call: TRBJ2-6; v_call: TRBV4-1; clone_size: -; cdr3_aa: CASSHPGRSSGANVLTF
j_call: TRBJ2-2; v_call: TRBV7-9; clone_size: -; cdr3_aa: CASIRLDRELFF
j_call: TRBJ1-6; v_call: TRBV6-1; clone_size: once; cdr3_aa: CASSERMVGGISPLHF